The sequence of this T cell receptor (beta chain) was determined in a study of cytomegalovirus exposure and HLA in healthy donors. Details on this clone: The antigen is not known. Germline and junction disagree at one end, which may indicate a read error.

Findings and caveats of the study: Among TCR beta chains, those listed as cytomegalovirus-associated numbered under 200. TCR beta V segments were, for the most part, productive about 87% or about 30% of the time in an earlier analysis.

CDR1 is SGHTA, CDR2 FQGTGA, per germline. This CDR3 has 12 amino acids. The PCR contained 60 Vbeta and 13 Jbeta primers. Libraries were prepared by immunoSEQ multiplex PCR; TCRdb keeps only in-frame clonotypes and omits some of them. The sample includes tens of thousands of clones, over 9.5% of them seen just once. Material: PBMCs. The TCR comes from a man aged 60 to 69 in good health and CMV-seropositive. The chain joins TRBV7-3 to TRBJ2-1; TRBD2 aligns across 7 bases. The CDR3 DNA sequence: TGTGCCAGCAGCTTAGGGGAGGGCGAGCCGTTCTTC. The encoded protein is CASSLGEGEPFF.